This T cell receptor (beta chain) was observed in a study of CD8 T cells in Susac syndrome. An amount of RNA that ranged from roughly 0.5 to 1 ug was reverse transcribed with random hexamers. Each CDR3 protein is one row after TCRdb ran MiXCR on the immunoSEQ multiplex PCR reads. The sample yields about 150,000 distinct CDR3 sequences, 92% seen once. Germline-derived CDR1 and CDR2 are DFQATT and SNEGSKA (reference sequence). Trimming removed 8 bases from V and 3 bases from J, with 16 bases in between. This CDR3 region has 13 residues. Input material: CD4+ T cells from PBMCs. The origin of this receptor is a human donor in good health. The chain couples TRBV20-1 to TRBJ1-2, with no clear D. CDR3 region: CSSKTGLDYGYTF. In nucleotides, the CDR3 is TGCAGTTCAAAAACCGGGTTGGACTATGGCTACACCTTC.